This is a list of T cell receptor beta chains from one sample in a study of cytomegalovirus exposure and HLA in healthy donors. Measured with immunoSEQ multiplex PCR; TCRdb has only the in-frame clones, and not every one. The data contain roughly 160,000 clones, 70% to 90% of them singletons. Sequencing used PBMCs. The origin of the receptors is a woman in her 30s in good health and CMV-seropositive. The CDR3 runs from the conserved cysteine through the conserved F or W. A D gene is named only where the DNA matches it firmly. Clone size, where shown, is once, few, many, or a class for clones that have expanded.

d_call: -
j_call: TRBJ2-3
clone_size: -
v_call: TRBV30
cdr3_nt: TGTGCCTGGAACCGGGGGAGCACAGATACGCAGTATTTT
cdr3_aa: CAWNRGSTDTQYF

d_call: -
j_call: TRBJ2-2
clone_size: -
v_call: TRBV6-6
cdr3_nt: TGTGCCAGCAGTCCCCGCGGCGACACCGGGGAGCTGTTTTTT
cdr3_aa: CASSPRGDTGELFF

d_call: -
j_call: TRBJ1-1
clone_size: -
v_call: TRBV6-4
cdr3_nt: TGTGCCAGCAGTGAAACAGGGTTGGTTACTGAAGCTTTCTTT
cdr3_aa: CASSETGLVTEAFF

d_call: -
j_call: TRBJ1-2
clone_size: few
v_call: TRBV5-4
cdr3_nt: TGTGCCAGCAGCCCGGGACACGCCTATGGCTACACCTTC
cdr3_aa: CASSPGHAYGYTF

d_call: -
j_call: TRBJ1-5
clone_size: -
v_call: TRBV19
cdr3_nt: TGTGCCAGTAGTATCCCGGGGGGGGGCAATCAGCCCCAGCATTTT
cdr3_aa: CASSIPGGGNQPQHF

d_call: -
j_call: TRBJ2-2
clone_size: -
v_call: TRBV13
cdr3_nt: TGTGCCAGCAGCTTAGCCCAGGGTACCGGGGAGCTGTTTTTT
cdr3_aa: CASSLAQGTGELFF

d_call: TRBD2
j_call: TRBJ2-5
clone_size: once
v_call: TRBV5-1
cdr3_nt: TGCGCCAGCAGCTTGACCCTAGCGGGGGAAGGGTTCCAAGAGACCCAGTACTTC
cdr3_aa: CASSLTLAGEGFQETQYF

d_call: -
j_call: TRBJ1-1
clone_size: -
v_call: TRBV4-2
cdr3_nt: TGTGCCAGCAGCCAAGATCCCCATACGGGGACTGAAGCTTTCTTT
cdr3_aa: CASSQDPHTGTEAFF

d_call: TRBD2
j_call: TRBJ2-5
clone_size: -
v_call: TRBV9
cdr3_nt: TGTGCCAGCAGCGTAGTAGCGGGGGGGCAAGGGACCCAGTACTTC
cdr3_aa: CASSVVAGGQGTQYF

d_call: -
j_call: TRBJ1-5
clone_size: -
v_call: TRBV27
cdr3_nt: TGTGCCAGCAGTTTAAAGCCAAATCCAGGCCCCCAGCATTTT
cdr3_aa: CASSLKPNPGPQHF

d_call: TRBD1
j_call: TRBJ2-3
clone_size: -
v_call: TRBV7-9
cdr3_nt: TGTGCCAGCAGCTTCTCGACAGGGGGAGATACGCAGTATTTT
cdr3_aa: CASSFSTGGDTQYF

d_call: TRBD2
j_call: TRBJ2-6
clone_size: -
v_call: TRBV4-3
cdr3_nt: TGCGCCAGCAGCCAAGATCCGCAGGGAGGGACTGGGGCCAACGTCCTGACTTTC
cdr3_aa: CASSQDPQGGTGANVLTF

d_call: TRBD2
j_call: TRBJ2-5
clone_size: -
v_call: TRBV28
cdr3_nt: TGTGCCAGCAGCCCGGGGGGCCAAGAGACCCAGTACTTC
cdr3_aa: CASSPGGQETQYF

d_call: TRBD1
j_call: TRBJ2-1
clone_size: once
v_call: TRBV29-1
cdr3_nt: TGCAGCGTCCACAGGGGGAACTACAATGAGCAGTTCTTC
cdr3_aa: CSVHRGNYNEQFF

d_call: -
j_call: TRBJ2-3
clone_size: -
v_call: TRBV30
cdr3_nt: TGTGCCTGGAGTGGACTCAACGCGGATACGCAGTATTTT
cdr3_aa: CAWSGLNADTQYF

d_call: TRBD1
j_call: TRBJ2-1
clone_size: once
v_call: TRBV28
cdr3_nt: TGTGCCAGCAGTCCCCACAGGGGGAGTTACAATGAGCAGTTCTTC
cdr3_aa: CASSPHRGSYNEQFF

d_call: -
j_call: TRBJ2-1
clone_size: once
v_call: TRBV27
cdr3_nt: TGTGCCAGCATCAATCCAGGGGTCAGCTCCTACAATGAGCAGTTCTTC
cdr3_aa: CASINPGVSSYNEQFF

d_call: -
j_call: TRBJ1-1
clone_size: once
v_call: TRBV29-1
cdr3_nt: TGCAGCGTCGCGAAAAGGCAGGACACTGAAGCTTTCTTT
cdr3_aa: CSVAKRQDTEAFF

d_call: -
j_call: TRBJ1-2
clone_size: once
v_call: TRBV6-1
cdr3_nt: TGTGCCAGCAGCCCGACAGGACGGGACTATGGCTACACCTTC
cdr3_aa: CASSPTGRDYGYTF

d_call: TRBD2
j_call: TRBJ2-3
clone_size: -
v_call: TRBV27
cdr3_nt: TGTGCCAGCAGTTTACTAGGGACTAAGGGAACAGATACGCAGTATTTT
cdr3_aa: CASSLLGTKGTDTQYF

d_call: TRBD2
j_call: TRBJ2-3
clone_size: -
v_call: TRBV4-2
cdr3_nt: TGTGCCAGCAGCCAGCGGGGGGGGACAGATACGCAGTATTTT
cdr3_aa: CASSQRGGTDTQYF

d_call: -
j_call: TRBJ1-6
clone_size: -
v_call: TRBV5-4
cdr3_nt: TGTGCCAGCAGCTTGCCAGGAGGATCCTATAATTCACCCCTCCACTTT
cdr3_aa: CASSLPGGSYNSPLHF

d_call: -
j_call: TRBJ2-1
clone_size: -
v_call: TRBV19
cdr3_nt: TGTGCCAGTACCGGGCAGGGTGGCTCCTACAATGAGCAGTTCTTC
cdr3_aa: CASTGQGGSYNEQFF

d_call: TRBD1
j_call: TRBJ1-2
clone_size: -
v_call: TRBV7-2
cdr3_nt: TGTGCCAGCAGCTTAGAACGGACAGGGAGAAGCTATGGCTACACCTTC
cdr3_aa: CASSLERTGRSYGYTF

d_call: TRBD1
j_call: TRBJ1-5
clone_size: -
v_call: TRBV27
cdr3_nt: TGTGCCAGCAGGCCGGACAGGTATCAGCCCCAGCATTTT
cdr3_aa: CASRPDRYQPQHF

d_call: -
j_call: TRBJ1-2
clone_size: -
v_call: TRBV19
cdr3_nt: TGTGCCAGTAGTATAGCCCGACTGGTTTACTATGGCTACACCTTC
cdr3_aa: CASSIARLVYYGYTF

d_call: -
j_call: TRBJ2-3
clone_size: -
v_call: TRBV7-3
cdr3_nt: TGTGCCAGCAGCATCTCCGGGACAAACGGGGATACGCAGTATTTT
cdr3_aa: CASSISGTNGDTQYF

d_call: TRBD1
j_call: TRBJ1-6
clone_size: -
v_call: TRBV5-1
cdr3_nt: TGCGCCAGCAGCTTGGGGGCGATGACAGGGGATAATTCACCCCTCCACTTT
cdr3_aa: CASSLGAMTGDNSPLHF

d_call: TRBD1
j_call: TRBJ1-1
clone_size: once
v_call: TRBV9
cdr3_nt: TGTGCCAGCAGCGTAGGGGCAGGGGGCAAGAACACTGAAGCTTTCTTT
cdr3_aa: CASSVGAGGKNTEAFF